The 30 T cell receptor beta chains given below trace back to one sample, sequenced in a study of monozygotic twins with inflammatory bowel disease. TCRdb re-called the 5' RACE reads; every CDR3 protein appears as one record, without DNA. Recorded for this sample: about 420,000 distinct CDR3 sequences. The sample taken for sequencing was blood. These receptors were obtained from a human donor with ulcerative colitis or Crohn's disease, or a healthy co-twin of an affected twin (not recorded which).

V usage is TRBV24-1 and J usage is TRBJ2-7; TCRdb gives TRBD2 as the D gene, but with no DNA this cannot be confirmed. CDR3 length: 16 residues. The germline gives CDR1 KGHDR, CDR2 SFDVKD. The CDR3 sequence: CATSDRTGTSSYEQYF.

V and J are TRBV29-1 and TRBJ1-2; the TCRdb D gene call, TRBD1, has no DNA to confirm it. CDR1 and CDR2 from the germline V gene are SQVTM and ANQGSEA. CDR3 length: 12 residues. Here the CDR3 reads CSVPDRGGGYTF. The full variable domain, rest sourced from reference TRBV29-1 and TRBJ1-2, is SAVISQKPSRDICQRGTSLTIQCQVDSQVTMMFWYRQQPGQSLTLIATANQGSEATYESGFVIDKFPISRPNLTFSTLTVSNMSPEDSSIYLCSVPDRGGGYTFGSGTRLTVV.

The chain is built from TRBV2 and TRBJ1-1. CDR3 length: 13 residues. Per the germline V gene, CDR1 is SNHLY and CDR2 is FYNNEI. The CDR3 is CASRIRMNTEAFF.

The V call is TRBV7-2, the J call TRBJ2-1; TCRdb picks TRBD1, but there is no DNA to check that call. Germline CDR1 and CDR2: SGHTA and FQGNSA. This CDR3 is 13 amino acids long. CDR3 sequence: CASTGGTYNEQFF.

CDR3 residues: CASSELGGAADTQYF. The chain recombines TRBV25-1 with TRBJ2-3; TCRdb's assignment of TRBD1 cannot be checked, as there is no DNA. The CDR3 has 15 amino acids. Germline lookup yields CDR1 MGHDK and CDR2 SYGVNS.

The rearrangement joins TRBV9 to TRBJ2-2; there is no DNA to check the TCRdb D call of TRBD1. CDR1 SGDLS and CDR2 YYNGEE come from the germline V gene. The CDR3 is made up of 13 amino acids. CDR3 protein: CASRPGNTGELFF.

The CDR3 loop is CASSEGGGDYNEQFF. This chain links TRBV2 with TRBJ2-1; the D call from TCRdb, TRBD1, cannot be confirmed without DNA. CDR1 is SNHLY and CDR2 is FYNNEI in the germline V gene. The CDR3 runs to 15 residues.

J is TRBJ2-7 and V is TRBV5-6; the D call from TCRdb, TRBD2, cannot be confirmed without DNA. The CDR3 contains 18 residues. Germline lookup yields CDR1 SGHDT and CDR2 YYEEEE. CDR3 in amino acids: CASSGRIAGGPSSYEQYF.

The chain carries TRBV6-2 or TRBV6-3 and TRBJ2-1; absent DNA, TCRdb's TRBD2 call cannot be checked. Germline V lookup: CDR1 MNHEY, CDR2 SVGEGT. CDR3 length: 12 amino acids. The CDR3 loop is CASSAGKAEQFF.

The chain links TRBV19 to TRBJ2-1; TCRdb's D gene call, TRBD2, goes unchecked for lack of DNA. Germline CDR1 is LNHDA and CDR2 is SQIVND (reference sequence). The CDR3 spans 16 residues. CDR3: CASKGRGGLLYNEQFF.

The chain combines TRBV19 with TRBJ2-2; absent DNA, TCRdb's TRBD2 call cannot be checked. Per the germline V gene, CDR1 is LNHDA and CDR2 is SQIVND (reference sequence). The CDR3 runs to 14 residues. The CDR3 loop reads CASLGGTNTGELFF.

The chain employs TRBV5-5 and TRBJ1-1. The CDR3 has 14 amino acids. Germline values: CDR1 SGHKS, CDR2 YYEKEE (reference sequence). CDR3 in amino acids: CASSLARAGTEAFF.

This chain links TRBV10-3 with TRBJ2-7; the TCRdb D gene call, TRBD2, has no DNA to confirm it. The CDR3 length is 14 residues. Germline V lookup: CDR1 ENHRY, CDR2 SYGVKD. This CDR3 reads CAISGKLGSYEQYF.

The chain has TRBV7-9 and TRBJ2-7. This CDR3 contains 13 residues. Germline V CDR1 and CDR2: SEHNR, FQNEAQ (reference sequence). The chain's CDR3 is CASSLGSGYEQYF.

The J gene is TRBJ2-1, the V gene TRBV11-3; TCRdb lists TRBD1, though no DNA is available to test this call. The CDR3 totals 12 residues. Germline V gives CDR1 SGHNT, CDR2 YENEEA. CDR3 amino acids: CASSLEEDKQFF. The full variable domain, in which reference TRBV11-3 and TRBJ2-1 provide the parts outside the CDR3, is EAGVVQSPRYKIIEKKQPVAFWCNPISGHNTLYWYLQNLGQGPELLIRYENEEAVDDSQLPKDRFSAERLKGVDSTLKIQPAELGDSAVYLCASSLEEDKQFFGPGTRLTVL.

The V gene is TRBV11-2, the J gene TRBJ2-1; lacking DNA, the TRBD2 call made by TCRdb goes unchecked. The CDR3 is made up of 21 amino acids. Germline assignment: CDR1 SGHAT and CDR2 FQNNGV. The CDR3 is CASSLVGPGLAGSPPYNEQFF.

The CDR3 here is CASRPTGIIRTEAFF. V is TRBV28 and J is TRBJ1-1; TCRdb reports TRBD1, a call that lacks DNA to check it against. Germline CDR1 reads MDHEN; CDR2 reads SYDVKM. The CDR3 is made up of 15 amino acids. The complete variable domain, with remaining parts taken from reference TRBV28 and TRBJ1-1, reads DVKVTQSSRYLVKRTGEKVFLECVQDMDHENMFWYRQDPGLGLRLIYFSYDVKMKEKGDIPEGYSVSREKKERFSLILESASTNQTSMYLCASRPTGIIRTEAFFGQGTRLTVV.

The chain recombines TRBV5-1 with TRBJ1-4; TCRdb gives TRBD1 as the D gene, but with no DNA this cannot be confirmed. There are 15 residues in the CDR3. The germline V gene has CDR1 SGHRS and CDR2 YFSETQ. CDR3 sequence: CASSSTGTVNEKLFF.

The genes are TRBV10-3 and TRBJ1-2. Germline lookup yields CDR1 ENHRY and CDR2 SYGVKD. This CDR3 has 15 residues. The CDR3: CAISESSGLSYGYTF.

The rearrangement joins TRBV7-9 to TRBJ1-2. CDR1 SEHNR and CDR2 FQNEAQ come from the germline V gene (reference sequence). This CDR3 has 14 amino acids. This CDR3 is CASSRPAANYGYTF.

The gene calls are TRBV5-1 and TRBJ2-3; absent DNA, TCRdb's TRBD1 call cannot be checked. CDR3 length: 14 amino acids. The germline V gene has CDR1 SGHRS and CDR2 YFSETQ. CDR3 protein: CASSLQGTTDTQYF.

The chain has TRBV2 and TRBJ2-3; there is no DNA to check the TCRdb D call of TRBD1. The germline CDR1 and CDR2 sequences are SNHLY and FYNNEI. This CDR3 has 14 amino acids. Here the CDR3 reads CASTWGQPTDTQYF.

J is TRBJ2-1 and V is TRBV7-9; TCRdb proposes TRBD1, but this gene call is untestable without DNA. The length of the CDR3 is 13 residues. CDR1 is SEHNR, CDR2 FQNEAQ, per germline (reference sequence). The CDR3 spells CASGGEIYNEQFF.

The chain employs TRBV15 and TRBJ2-1; the D call from TCRdb, TRBD1, cannot be confirmed without DNA. This CDR3 spans 15 amino acids. Germline CDR1 LNHNV, CDR2 YYDKDF (reference sequence). This chain's CDR3 is CATSTSGTGGNEQFF.

V usage is TRBV9 and J usage is TRBJ2-3; lacking DNA, the TRBD2 call made by TCRdb goes unchecked. Germline assignment: CDR1 SGDLS and CDR2 YYNGEE. This CDR3 spans 19 amino acids. The CDR3 protein is CASSTSGTSGGFSTDTQYF.

The genes are TRBV20-1 and TRBJ1-3; the TCRdb call, TRBD1, lacks DNA for checking. Germline V gene sequence: CDR1 DFQATT, CDR2 SNEGSKA (reference sequence). The CDR3 has 14 residues. The CDR3 spells CSAPRGGSGNTIYF.

The rearrangement joins TRBV5-1 to TRBJ2-5; with no DNA, the TCRdb D assignment of TRBD1 cannot be verified. This CDR3 is built from 14 residues. Germline V CDR1 and CDR2: SGHRS, YFSETQ. Here the CDR3 reads CASSLVGTEETQYF. Combining the CDR3 with reference TRBV5-1 and TRBJ2-5 gives the whole variable domain KAGVTQTPRYLIKTRGQQVTLSCSPISGHRSVSWYQQTPGQGLQFLFEYFSETQRNKGNFPGRFSGRQFSNSRSEMNVSTLELGDSALYLCASSLVGTEETQYFGPGTRLLVL.

The V gene is TRBV5-1, the J gene TRBJ1-6. Germline lookup yields CDR1 SGHRS and CDR2 YFSETQ. CDR3 length: 17 residues. The CDR3 sequence: CASSLGRQNSYNSPLHF. Supplemented by reference TRBV5-1 and TRBJ1-6, the full variable domain reads KAGVTQTPRYLIKTRGQQVTLSCSPISGHRSVSWYQQTPGQGLQFLFEYFSETQRNKGNFPGRFSGRQFSNSRSEMNVSTLELGDSALYLCASSLGRQNSYNSPLHFGNGTRLTVT.

The chain has TRBV5-1 and TRBJ2-3; with no DNA, the TCRdb D assignment of TRBD2 cannot be verified. Germline values: CDR1 SGHRS, CDR2 YFSETQ. This CDR3 has 16 amino acids. CDR3 region: CASSEGWDLYTDTQYF.

The chain has TRBV28 and TRBJ1-5. Germline V gives CDR1 MDHEN, CDR2 SYDVKM. This CDR3 is 13 amino acids long. CDR3 region: CASSLYSDQPQHF.